The 13 T cell receptor beta chains below come from one sample, sequenced in a study of blood T cell repertoires in COVID-19. The assay was immunoSEQ multiplex PCR, and TCRdb's table has in-frame clones only and misses some. Among roughly 180,000 clones listed, more than 65% were seen once. Material for sequencing was PBMCs or T cells enriched from blood (not recorded which). All receptors come from a woman in her forties with acute COVID-19.

This chain uses TRBV19 with TRBJ1-1; no definite D call. V was cut by 9 bases and J by 0 bases, with 14 bases left in between. The CDR3 runs 14 residues. Germline-derived CDR1 and CDR2 are LNHDA and SQIVND (reference sequence). CDR3 nucleotides: TGTGCCAGCTCGGGGAGCCTCATGAACACTGAAGCTTTCTTT. It codes for CASSGSLMNTEAFF.

The J gene is TRBJ1-1, the V gene TRBV24-1, with TRBD1 identical over 7 bases. V lost 3 bases, J lost 5 bases, and 11 bases stayed unmatched. Germline V lookup: CDR1 KGHDR, CDR2 SFDVKD. The CDR3 sequence is 16 residues long. The CDR3 DNA follows: TGTGCCACCAGTGATCCAAACGACAGGGTCAGAACTGAAGCTTTCTTT. This sequence encodes CATSDPNDRVRTEAFF.

V gene TRBV9 combines with J gene TRBJ2-1, with 9 positions matching TRBD2. Per germline, CDR1 SGDLS and CDR2 YYNGEE. V shed 4 bases, J shed 0 bases, and the junction held 11 bases outside the gene matches. The CDR3 is 18 amino acids. The CDR3 DNA sequence: TGTGCCAGCAGCCCGAACGGACTAGCGCTTAGCTCCTACAATGAGCAGTTCTTC. Its protein is CASSPNGLALSSYNEQFF.

The chain couples TRBV7-8 to TRBJ2-2, with D perhaps TRBD2 (5 bases). Germline CDR1 SGHVS, CDR2 FQNEAQ. The CDR3 length is 14 residues. The ends were cut back, 5 bases at V and 4 bases at J, with 11 bases in the middle. CDR3 DNA: TGTGCCAGCAGCCTTATCGGGGTCACCGGGGAGCTGTTTTTT. This encodes CASSLIGVTGELFF.

The chain carries TRBV1 and TRBJ2-7; the table calls TRBD2, which could not be checked here. TRBV1 is given as a pseudogene. The CDR3 contains 15 residues. The CDR3 loop is CTSSPPGAVTYEQYF. The DNA for the CDR3 is TGCACCAGCAGCCCCCCCGGAGCGGTCACCTACGAGCAGTACTTC.

The chain links TRBV9 to TRBJ1-1, with D possibly matching TRBD1 (6 bases). The ends were cut back, 3 bases at V and 1 base at J, with 16 bases in the middle. CDR1 and CDR2 from the germline V gene are SGDLS and YYNGEE. The CDR3 covers 16 residues. This CDR3 is CASSAFSGTRNTEAFF. CDR3 DNA: TGTGCCAGCAGCGCTTTTTCCGGGACAAGGAACACTGAAGCTTTCTTT. Complete variable domain (other parts from reference TRBV9 and TRBJ1-1): DSGVTQTPKHLITATGQRVTLRCSPRSGDLSVYWYQQSLDQGLQFLIQYYNGEERAKGNILERFSAQQFPDLHSELNLSSLELGDSALYFCASSAFSGTRNTEAFFGQGTRLTVV.

This chain joins TRBV4-1 and TRBJ1-5, with 7 bases that match TRBD1. V shed 0 bases, J shed 5 bases, and the junction held 4 bases outside the gene matches. CDR1 is MGHRA and CDR2 is YSYEKL in the germline V gene. This CDR3 region has 15 residues. The CDR3 sequence: CASSQEGRGDQPQHF. CDR3 nucleotides: TGCGCCAGCAGCCAAGAAGGCAGGGGGGATCAGCCCCAGCATTTT.

This chain uses TRBV7-9 with TRBJ1-4, with TRBD1 matching over 10 bases. The CDR3 has 15 amino acids. Germline V lookup: CDR1 SEHNR, CDR2 FQNEAQ (reference sequence). V shed 6 bases and J 8 bases; nucleotides not matched to a gene: 9. The CDR3 nucleotides are TGTGCCAGCAGTCCTACCGGGACAGGGGACGAAAAACTGTTTTTT. Amino acid sequence: CASSPTGTGDEKLFF.

This sequence joins TRBV12-3 or TRBV12-4 and TRBJ2-3, with a tentative D call TRBD2 (5 bases). The CDR3 covers 11 residues. V was pared by 5 bases and J by 5 bases, with 5 bases between. In nucleotides, the CDR3 is TGTGCCAGCAGTGAGGGAGATACGCAGTATTTT. Translating it yields CASSEGDTQYF.

V usage is TRBV19 and J usage is TRBJ2-1; D is ambiguous. Germline CDR1 and CDR2: LNHDA and SQIVND (reference sequence). Trimming took 3 bases from V and 6 from J, leaving 15 bases between them. This CDR3 comprises 15 residues. CDR3 in DNA: TGTGCCAGTAGTATCGGGTCTACGAGGTCCAATGAGCAGTTCTTC. It yields the protein CASSIGSTRSNEQFF.

The chain uses TRBV6-5 and TRBJ2-1, with D uncertain. Per germline, CDR1 MNHEY and CDR2 SVGAGI. The CDR3 consists of 15 residues. Deletions cut 2 bases from V and 4 bases from J, with 12 bases between. DNA for the CDR3: TGTGCCAGCAGTTACGGGTGGGCCTCGTACAATGAGCAGTTCTTC. It specifies CASSYGWASYNEQFF.

With respect to this clone: The same CDR3 is also encoded by other DNA sequences in this sample. The chain is built from TRBV29-1 and TRBJ1-3; TRBD1 agrees at 7 bases. Per the germline V gene, CDR1 is SQVTM and CDR2 is ANQGSEA. The CDR3 contains 14 residues. V lost 4 bases to trimming and J lost 4 bases; unmatched junction nucleotides: 7. CDR3 bases: TGCAGCGTTGGACAGGGCGGGTTCGGAAACACCATATATTTT. Protein: CSVGQGGFGNTIYF. Supplemented by reference TRBV29-1 and TRBJ1-3, the full variable domain reads SAVISQKPSRDICQRGTSLTIQCQVDSQVTMMFWYRQQPGQSLTLIATANQGSEATYESGFVIDKFPISRPNLTFSTLTVSNMSPEDSSIYLCSVGQGGFGNTIYFGEGSWLTVV.

Only one count was recorded for this clone. CDR3 coding DNA: TGTGCCAGCACTTTAGCGGGGGACAATGAGCAGTTCTTC. Translating gives CASTLAGDNEQFF. The rearrangement joins TRBV25-1 to TRBJ2-1; 9 bases map to TRBD2. The trim removed 7 bases at V and 5 bases at J, leaving 3 bases unmatched. This CDR3 has 13 residues. CDR1 and CDR2 from the germline V gene are MGHDK and SYGVNS.